Listed here is a single T cell receptor beta chain. Its antigen is undetermined. The CDR3 has 16 residues. Trimming took 6 bases from V and 7 from J; bases not matched to a gene: 13. Germline V gene lookup returns CDR1 SGHTA and CDR2 FQGNSA. Hyperthyroidism of Graves' type that showed no ophthalmopathy progression within 18 months was stable. Each 10 ml fresh peripheral blood draw supplied the PBMCs. This specimen belongs to a study of T cells in Graves' hyperthyroidism and ophthalmopathy. Points from the study as a whole: By a 13 V-J model, ophthalmopathy was set apart from stable hyperthyroidism.

Researchers took RNA transcripts and amplified the TCR beta CDR3 regions from them. First-round RT-PCR targeting the TCR CDR3 was performed with the HTBI primer set. TCRdb independently ran MiXCR on the multiplex PCR reads; one entry per CDR3 protein. The sample has 600,000 to 800,000 distinct CDR3 sequences; approximately 40% are singletons. Material for sequencing was blood. The chain joins TRBV7-2 to TRBJ2-7, with TRBD1 identical over 12 bases. This receptor was obtained from a woman aged 40 to 55 with Graves' hyperthyroidism. CDR3 bases: TGTGCCAGCAGGCCACCGGGACAGGGGGCAGGCAATGAGCAGTACTTC. The encoded protein is CASRPPGQGAGNEQYF. Full variable domain (remainder filled in from reference TRBV7-2 and TRBJ2-7): GAGVSQSPSNKVTEKGKDVELRCDPISGHTALYWYRQSLGQGLEFLIYFQGNSAPDKSGLPSDRFSAERTGGSVSTLTIQRTQQEDSAVYLCASRPPGQGAGNEQYFGPGTRLTVT.